The entry that follows covers one TCR beta chain sequence. CDR1 and CDR2 from the germline V gene are SGHDT and YYEEEE. The CDR3 loop spans 16 amino acids. V gave up 1 base and J gave up 4 bases, with 17 bases separating them. Some clones are missing from TCRdb's copy, which holds only in-frame ones; the method was immunoSEQ multiplex PCR. The sample has about 2,100,000 clones; about 93% are singletons. These data are taken from a study of shared clonotypes between healthy human individuals. Background on the study: Per-donor plates numbered three CD4 naive, three CD4 memory, two CD8 naive and one CD8 memory.

Terminally differentiated effector memory CD45RA+ cells were left out of the naive CD8 fraction, which was CD45RO-negative and positively selected for CCR7. Sequences were obtained from naive CD8+ T cells from PBMCs. V and J are TRBV5-6 and TRBJ1-2; D is perhaps TRBD1 (6 bases). This TCR was sampled from a man between 18 and 29 years old in good health. Some clones in this sample may be carry-over from other donors' samples. CDR3 DNA sequence: TGTGCCAGCAGCTTGAAAGAAACAGGGAACCTCTATGGCTACACCTTC. Its translation is CASSLKETGNLYGYTF. The whole variable domain, filled in from reference TRBV5-6 and TRBJ1-2, reads DAGVTQSPTHLIKTRGQQVTLRCSPKSGHDTVSWYQQALGQGPQFIFQYYEEEERQRGNFPDRFSGHQFPNYSSELNVNALLLGDSALYLCASSLKETGNLYGYTFGSGTRLTVV.